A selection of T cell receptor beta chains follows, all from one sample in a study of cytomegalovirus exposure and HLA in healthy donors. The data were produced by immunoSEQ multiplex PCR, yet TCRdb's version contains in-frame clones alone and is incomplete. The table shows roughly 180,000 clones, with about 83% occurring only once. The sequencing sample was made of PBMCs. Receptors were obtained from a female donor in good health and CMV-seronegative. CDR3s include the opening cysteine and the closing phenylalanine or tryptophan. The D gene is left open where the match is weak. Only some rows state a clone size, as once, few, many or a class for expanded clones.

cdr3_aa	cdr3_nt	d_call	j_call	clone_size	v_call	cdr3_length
CASSPWSGNPSEQYF	TGTGCCAGCTCACCATGGAGCGGGAATCCCTCCGAGCAGTACTTC	TRBD2	TRBJ2-7	-	TRBV18	15
CASSFPGQGSRANTGELFF	TGCGCCAGCAGCTTCCCGGGACAGGGGAGCAGAGCGAACACCGGGGAGCTGTTTTTT	TRBD1	TRBJ2-2	-	TRBV4-1	19
CASSLVPSGGDEQYF	TGTGCCAGCAGCTTAGTTCCTAGCGGGGGCGACGAGCAGTACTTC	TRBD2	TRBJ2-7	-	TRBV13	15
CASSFSPGLEYF	TGTGCCAGCAGCTTTTCACCGGGACTCGAGTACTTC	-	TRBJ2-5	-	TRBV7-8	12
CAWSPPAGTEAFF	TGTGCCTGGAGTCCCCCGGCAGGGACTGAAGCTTTCTTT	-	TRBJ1-1	-	TRBV30	13
CASSLMSSSGANVLTF	TGTGCCAGCAGCTTGATGTCTAGCTCTGGGGCCAACGTCCTGACTTTC	-	TRBJ2-6	-	TRBV7-3	16
CASSLRGVYNEQFF	TGTGCCAGCAGCTTACGGGGGGTCTACAATGAGCAGTTCTTC	TRBD2	TRBJ2-1	once	TRBV7-9	14
CASSLNSRDGYTF	TGCGCCAGCAGCCTCAACTCCAGGGATGGCTACACCTTC	-	TRBJ1-2	-	TRBV4-1	13
CASSYSGTQNTEAFF	TGTGCCAGCAGTTACTCTGGGACACAAAACACTGAAGCTTTCTTT	-	TRBJ1-1	once	TRBV6-5	15
CASSLIGTSYYEQYF	TGTGCCAGCAGTTTAATCGGGACTAGCTACTACGAGCAGTACTTC	TRBD2	TRBJ2-7	-	TRBV27	15
CASSYGQGLFGGELFF	TGTGCCAGCAGTTATGGACAGGGGCTTTTTGGCGGGGAGCTGTTTTTT	TRBD1	TRBJ2-2	-	TRBV28	16
CASSLTVASGRVYEQYF	TGTGCCAGCAGCTTAACCGTCGCTAGCGGGAGAGTCTACGAGCAGTACTTC	TRBD2	TRBJ2-7	-	TRBV11-2	17
CASSWTGGEETQYF	TGCGCCAGCAGCTGGACAGGGGGCGAGGAGACCCAGTACTTC	TRBD1	TRBJ2-5	once	TRBV5-1	14
CASSFFGGTYEQYF	TGTGCCAGCAGCTTTTTCGGGGGAACCTACGAGCAGTACTTC	-	TRBJ2-7	-	TRBV7-2	14
CASSIDLGTALFGNTIYF	TGTGCCAGCAGTATCGATTTAGGGACAGCTTTATTTGGAAACACCATATATTTT	TRBD1	TRBJ1-3	-	TRBV28	18
CASSQTDTRRAFF	TGTGCCAGCAGTCAGACGGACACCCGAAGAGCTTTCTTT	-	TRBJ1-1	-	TRBV6-5	13
CSVASRGTYNEQFF	TGCAGCGTTGCAAGTAGGGGAACCTACAATGAGCAGTTCTTC	-	TRBJ2-1	-	TRBV29-1	14
CASSVARDTSGGRYEQYF	TGTGCCAGCAGCGTAGCCCGTGATACTAGCGGGGGGCGGTACGAGCAGTACTTC	TRBD2	TRBJ2-7	-	TRBV9	18
CALLPGSGANVLTF	TGTGCCCTTCTGCCGGGGTCAGGGGCCAACGTCCTGACTTTC	-	TRBJ2-6	few	TRBV2	14
CASSSRQGAGELFF	TGTGCCAGCAGCAGCAGACAGGGGGCCGGGGAGCTGTTTTTT	TRBD1	TRBJ2-2	-	TRBV11-2	14
CASRSVSTDTQYF	TGTGCCAGCAGATCGGTTAGCACAGATACGCAGTATTTT	-	TRBJ2-3	once	TRBV28	13
CASSFGTEAFF	TGCGCCAGCAGCTTCGGCACTGAAGCTTTCTTT	-	TRBJ1-1	-	TRBV5-1	11
CASSIGQGAYEQFF	TGCGCCAGCAGCATTGGACAGGGGGCGTATGAGCAGTTCTTC	TRBD1	TRBJ2-1	-	TRBV5-1	14
CASSFGTSGTSDTQYF	TGTGCTAGCAGCTTTGGGACTAGCGGGACGTCAGATACGCAGTATTTT	TRBD2	TRBJ2-3	-	TRBV7-7	16
CASSPDRTSYNEQFF	TGTGCCAGCAGCCCGGACAGGACTTCCTACAATGAGCAGTTCTTC	TRBD1	TRBJ2-1	-	TRBV11-2	15
CASSLRVGTEAFF	TGTGCCAGCAGTTTACGAGTCGGCACTGAAGCTTTCTTT	-	TRBJ1-1	-	TRBV27	13
CASSLGGFGRVNTEAFF	TGTGCCAGCAGCTTAGGAGGGTTTGGTAGGGTGAACACTGAAGCTTTCTTT	-	TRBJ1-1	few	TRBV11-2	17
CASSLTGRNTIYF	TGTGCCAGCAGCTTGACGGGAAGAAACACCATATATTTT	-	TRBJ1-3	once	TRBV5-6	13
CASSVLSTGANVLTF	TGTGCCAGCTCGGTGCTCTCAACTGGGGCCAACGTCCTGACTTTC	-	TRBJ2-6	-	TRBV7-3	15
CASSLGLAGDQWYF	TGTGCCAGCAGCTTGGGACTAGCGGGAGATCAGTGGTATTTT	TRBD2	TRBJ2-3	-	TRBV5-4	14
CSSSYRTANTEAFF	TGTTCCAGCAGCTATCGGACAGCGAACACTGAAGCTTTCTTT	-	TRBJ1-1	few	TRBV7-9	14
CASSPGTSGRRSDTQYF	TGTGCCAGCTCACCTGGGACTAGCGGGAGGAGGTCAGATACGCAGTATTTT	TRBD2	TRBJ2-3	-	TRBV18	17
CASSPRRAGEGYEQYF	TGTGCCAGCAGCCCCCGTAGGGCGGGAGAGGGCTACGAGCAGTACTTC	TRBD2	TRBJ2-7	-	TRBV4-2	16
CASSQEGRGYEQYF	TGTGCCAGCAGCCAAGAGGGCAGGGGTTACGAGCAGTACTTC	-	TRBJ2-7	-	TRBV4-2	14
CASSYERGVVNEQFF	TGTGCCAGCAGCTATGAGCGGGGGGTAGTCAATGAGCAGTTCTTC	TRBD2	TRBJ2-1	-	TRBV7-2	15
CASRVDRVINTEAFF	TGCGCCAGCAGGGTGGACAGGGTGATAAACACTGAAGCTTTCTTT	TRBD1	TRBJ1-1	-	TRBV10-2	15
CASSLGQGTEAFF	TGTGCCAGCAGCTTAGGACAGGGCACTGAAGCTTTCTTT	TRBD1	TRBJ1-1	-	TRBV11-1	13
CASSRGQGPLDEQFF	TGTGCCAGCAGCCGCGGACAGGGTCCCTTGGATGAGCAGTTCTTC	TRBD1	TRBJ2-1	few	TRBV7-6	15
CAISENPGGTDTQYF	TGTGCCATCAGTGAGAACCCGGGGGGCACAGATACGCAGTATTTT	-	TRBJ2-3	-	TRBV10-3	15
CASSPPTSGTYNEQFF	TGTGCCAGCAGCCCCCCCACTAGCGGCACCTACAATGAGCAGTTCTTC	TRBD2	TRBJ2-1	-	TRBV7-6	16
CASSQDSGRGPGANVLTF	TGCGCCAGCAGCCAAGATTCGGGCAGGGGGCCTGGGGCCAACGTCCTGACTTTC	TRBD1	TRBJ2-6	once	TRBV4-3	18
CASSLALTSGEGTDTQYF	TGCGCCAGCAGCTTGGCCCTGACTAGCGGAGAGGGCACAGATACGCAGTATTTT	TRBD2	TRBJ2-3	-	TRBV5-1	18
CASRPGQINTGELFF	TGTGCCAGCAGACCAGGACAGATTAACACCGGGGAGCTGTTTTTT	-	TRBJ2-2	-	TRBV27	15
CASSVGQPSSPLHF	TGTGCCAGCAGCGTTGGACAGCCTTCTTCACCCCTCCACTTT	-	TRBJ1-6	-	TRBV9	14